This T cell receptor beta chain derives from a study of identical twins. TCRdb processed the 5' RACE reads anew with MiXCR; each CDR3 protein has one entry. The table has more than 400,000 distinct CDR3 sequences, 13% to 15% seen once; the top ten hold roughly 0.4%. The CDR3 loop spans 13 amino acids. Trimming removed 4 bases from V and 2 bases from J, with 8 bases in between. In germline, CDR1 is SQVTM, CDR2 ANQGSEA. This clonotype has a count of ten or more. Its antigen is not identified. Study conclusions and caveats: Monozygotic twin pairs showed more out-of-frame TCR alpha sharing than models estimated.

The sample also formed part of further work on yellow fever vaccine responses in identical twins.

The clonotype originates from a woman in her late teens or twenties in good health. The sample was CD4+ T cells sorted from blood. V gene TRBV29-1 combines with J gene TRBJ2-2; D is possibly TRBD1 (6 bases). CDR3 in amino acids: CSVVDRNTGELFF. CDR3 sequence (DNA): TGCAGCGTTGTGGACAGAAACACCGGGGAGCTGTTTTTT.